This T cell receptor (beta chain) came from a study of identical twins. This CDR3 has 13 residues. Germline V CDR1 and CDR2: DFQATT, SNEGSKA (reference sequence). Trimming cost V 4 bases and J 5 bases, with 14 bases left between them. With template switching, a universal primer site was added, and the cDNA carried unique molecular identifiers. One entry per CDR3 protein results from TCRdb running MiXCR on the 5' RACE reads. The repertoire holds 310,000 or so distinct CDR3 sequences, with 6.5% to 9.5% as singletons. This clonotype was seen a few times. Its specificity is unknown. The study's findings and limits: Models underestimated TCR alpha sharing (out-of-frame) in monozygotic twins. Fewer insertions were carried by abundant cord blood beta clonotypes, but none was seen in memory repertoires.

This sample was shared with a second study, whose subject was yellow fever vaccine responses in identical twins.

The sequencing sample was made of memory (CD45RO+) T cells sorted from blood. J is TRBJ1-2 and V is TRBV20-1, with no clear D. The sequence was obtained from a woman under 30 in good health. The CDR3 spells CSATLDDGYGYTF. CDR3 DNA sequence: TGCAGTGCTACCCTGGATGATGGTTATGGCTACACCTTC.